The next 30 T cell receptor beta chains were all read from a single sample in a study of blood T cells in healthy people across ages. Using a J-beta primer mix together with a sample-barcoded 5' primer, a second PCR was run for roughly 6 to 12 cycles. MiXCR was run by TCRdb on the 5' RACE reads, yielding one entry per CDR3 protein. The table has about 680,000 distinct CDR3 sequences, roughly 49% seen once. Sequences were obtained from blood. These receptors all come from a woman aged 60-75 years in good health.

The chain employs TRBV10-3 and TRBJ2-3; D call uncertain. CDR1 and CDR2 from the germline V gene are ENHRY and SYGVKD. This CDR3 spans 11 amino acids. V lost 6 bases and J 2 bases, leaving 3 bases between the germline ends. CDR3 residues: CAIRDTDTQYF. CDR3 sequence (DNA): TGTGCCATCAGAGACACAGATACGCAGTATTTT.

The chain combines TRBV19 with TRBJ2-1; D is perhaps TRBD1 (5 bases). Germline assignment: CDR1 LNHDA and CDR2 SQIVND (reference sequence). Trimming pared 2 bases from V and 8 bases from J, leaving 13 bases between. The CDR3 is made up of 14 amino acids. The CDR3 bases are TGTGCCAGTAGTATATGGCAGGGTGGGGATGAGCAGTTCTTC. Amino acid sequence: CASSIWQGGDEQFF.

This clonotype was detected once. This rearrangement joins TRBV20-1 to TRBJ1-5; TRBD1 might be the D (6 bases). The CDR3 runs 10 residues. Germline V gene sequence: CDR1 DFQATT, CDR2 SNEGSKA (reference sequence). The V end lost 6 bases, the J end lost 10 bases, and 10 bases lay between the germline ends. The CDR3 DNA follows: TGCAGTGCCGGGGACAATCCCCAGCATTTT. Translated: CSAGDNPQHF.

V is TRBV28 and J is TRBJ2-5; 8 bases map to TRBD2. V dropped 7 bases and J dropped 2; count of bases not matched to a gene: 15. CDR3 length equals 17 residues. The germline V gene encodes CDR1 MDHEN and CDR2 SYDVKM. The DNA for the CDR3 is TGTGCCAGCACCTCCAGTTTCGGGAGGGCCGGGCAAGAGACCCAGTACTTC. This translates into CASTSSFGRAGQETQYF. Using reference TRBV28 and TRBJ2-5 for the parts outside the CDR3, the full variable domain is DVKVTQSSRYLVKRTGEKVFLECVQDMDHENMFWYRQDPGLGLRLIYFSYDVKMKEKGDIPEGYSVSREKKERFSLILESASTNQTSMYLCASTSSFGRAGQETQYFGPGTRLLVL.

This clonotype has a count of ten or more. The chain couples TRBV10-3 to TRBJ1-2, with unresolved D. Germline assignment: CDR1 ENHRY and CDR2 SYGVKD. The CDR3 covers 14 residues. V was trimmed by 1 base and J by 1 base, leaving 7 bases between them. The CDR3 sequence: CAISEWVSNYGYTF. In DNA form, the CDR3 reads TGTGCCATCAGTGAGTGGGTCAGTAACTATGGCTACACCTTC.

This sequence joins TRBV3-1 and TRBJ1-1; unclear D gene. The germline V gene encodes CDR1 LGHDT and CDR2 YNNKEL (reference sequence). CDR3 length: 14 amino acids. V shed 2 bases and J shed 7 bases, with 14 bases lying between them. CDR3 nucleotide sequence: TGTGCCAGCAGCCAACTTTGGAAGCCCAATGAAGCTTTCTTT. Translation: CASSQLWKPNEAFF.

The rearrangement links TRBV28 to TRBJ2-5; D is uncertain. V was clipped by 8 bases and J by 0 bases, with 16 bases between them. The CDR3 contains 15 residues. The germline V gene has CDR1 MDHEN and CDR2 SYDVKM. Written as DNA, the CDR3 is TGTGCCAGCGACCCCGTGGGTTCTGACCAAGAGACCCAGTACTTC. Protein sequence: CASDPVGSDQETQYF.

This clonotype has a handful of counts. V usage is TRBV27 and J usage is TRBJ2-4; TRBD2 aligns across 7 bases. Germline loops: CDR1 MNHEY, CDR2 SMNVEV (reference sequence). The CDR3 runs 17 residues. The V gene end was trimmed by 7 bases and the J gene end by 2 bases; junction bases not matched to a gene: 14. In nucleotides, the CDR3 is TGTGCCAGCACCCCGGGGGGAGGGCCGAGTCCCAAAAACATTCAGTACTTC. It is translated as CASTPGGGPSPKNIQYF.

The rearrangement joins TRBV4-3 to TRBJ2-5; a possible D gene is TRBD1 (5 bases). From germline, CDR1 is LGHNA and CDR2 YSLEER. CDR3 length equals 15 residues. V shed 4 bases and J shed 4 bases, with 16 bases lying between them. The CDR3 reads CASSPRAIKLETQYF. The CDR3 bases are TGCGCCAGCAGCCCCAGGGCCATCAAGTTAGAGACCCAGTACTTC.

The chain recombines TRBV20-1 with TRBJ2-7; D gene unclear. The germline V and J ends were trimmed by 6 bases and 5 bases, with 11 bases remaining between them. This CDR3 comprises 11 residues. From germline, CDR1 is DFQATT and CDR2 SNEGSKA (reference sequence). The CDR3 spells CSAAEGNEQYF. The CDR3 coding sequence is TGCAGTGCCGCCGAAGGCAACGAGCAGTACTTC.

This sequence joins TRBV20-1 and TRBJ2-3, with 15 positions matching TRBD2. Germline assignment: CDR1 DFQATT and CDR2 SNEGSKA (reference sequence). The CDR3 spans 17 residues. J was trimmed by 4 bases and V by 2 bases; bases with no gene match: 7. In DNA, the CDR3 is TGCAGTGCTAGACCCGGGGGACTAGCGGGAGGTCCAGATACGCAGTATTTT. Protein sequence: CSARPGGLAGGPDTQYF.

J is TRBJ2-3 and V is TRBV6-2 or TRBV6-3; TRBD2 agrees at 9 bases. The V segment lost 5 bases and the J segment 6 bases; nucleotides outside the gene matches: 12. The germline V gene has CDR1 MNHEY and CDR2 SVGEGT. The CDR3 covers 16 residues. The CDR3 DNA reads as TGTGCCAGCAGTACCCGACTAGCGGCGACTCGGGATACGCAGTATTTT. Translation gives CASSTRLAATRDTQYF.

This chain joins TRBV27 and TRBJ2-5; the D gene could be TRBD1 or TRBD2 (5 bases each). Trimming took 6 bases from V and 2 from J, leaving 13 bases between them. Germline values: CDR1 MNHEY, CDR2 SMNVEV (reference sequence). The CDR3 is 14 amino acids. The chain's CDR3 is CASSAGREQETQYF. The CDR3 nucleotides read TGTGCCAGCAGCGCAGGGAGAGAACAAGAGACCCAGTACTTC.

This clonotype was detected a few times. The chain joins TRBV2 to TRBJ1-2; D is possibly TRBD1 (6 bases). This CDR3 is 15 amino acids long. Germline values: CDR1 SNHLY, CDR2 FYNNEI. Between the trimmed V and J ends, which lost 7 bases and 5 bases, there was a span of 20 bases. This chain's CDR3 is CASTRIGDMGYGYTF. The CDR3 DNA sequence: TGTGCCAGCACCCGGATCGGGGACATGGGGTATGGCTACACCTTC.

CDR3 region: CSVGGVNTEAFF. The CDR3 DNA follows: TGCAGCGTTGGAGGTGTAAACACTGAAGCTTTCTTT. This chain joins TRBV29-1 and TRBJ1-1, with D unclear. From germline, CDR1 is SQVTM and CDR2 ANQGSEA. The germline V and J ends were trimmed by 4 bases and 2 bases, with 8 bases remaining between them. The CDR3 totals 12 residues.

This clonotype has more than one count but fewer than ten. The genes are TRBV7-3 and TRBJ2-3; TRBD1 or TRBD2 may be the D gene (5 bases each). The CDR3 has 13 amino acids. Germline CDR1 SGHTA, CDR2 FQGTGA. Trimming removed 4 bases from V and 6 bases from J, with 11 bases in between. DNA of the CDR3: TGTGCCAGCAGCTGGGGGACGGCCGATACGCAGTATTTT. Its translation: CASSWGTADTQYF.

This sequence joins TRBV20-1 and TRBJ2-7, with a weak D call TRBD2 (6 bases). Germline loops: CDR1 DFQATT, CDR2 SNEGSKA (reference sequence). The length of the CDR3 is 11 residues. With 6 bases removed from V and 1 base from J, the gap between germline ends came to 7 bases. Here the CDR3 DNA reads TGCAGTGCGGAGGGTTCCTACGAGCAGTACTTC. This codes for CSAEGSYEQYF.

This rearrangement joins TRBV6-2 or TRBV6-3 to TRBJ2-4; D is ambiguous. The tail of the sequence fits TRBJ2-7 better, so the J call may be wrong. Germline V gene lookup returns CDR1 MNHEY and CDR2 SVGEGT. The CDR3 spans 13 residues. CDR3 amino acids: CASSRAVTYEQYF. Here the CDR3 DNA reads TGTGCCAGCAGCCGCGCGGTAACCTACGAGCAGTACTTC.

This clonotype came up a few times. The chain uses TRBV6-6 and TRBJ2-7; 7 bases match TRBD1. The V segment lost 6 bases and the J segment 2 bases; nucleotides outside the gene matches: 7. The germline V gene encodes CDR1 MNHNY and CDR2 SVGAGI (reference sequence). This CDR3 has 14 amino acids. This CDR3 reads CASSASDRAYEQYF. CDR3 in DNA: TGTGCCAGCAGCGCATCTGACAGGGCCTACGAGCAGTACTTC.

The chain links TRBV19 to TRBJ2-6, with D possibly called TRBD1 or TRBD2 (6 bases each). This CDR3 is built from 18 residues. Per germline, CDR1 LNHDA and CDR2 SQIVND (reference sequence). V dropped 4 bases and J dropped 0 bases, with 16 bases sitting between them. CDR3 in amino acids: CASSRGGSVVSGANVLTF. DNA for the CDR3: TGTGCCAGTAGTAGAGGGGGGAGCGTGGTCTCTGGGGCCAACGTCCTGACTTTC.

J is TRBJ2-1 and V is TRBV7-2; the match to TRBD2 covers 11 bases. The germline CDR1 and CDR2 sequences are SGHTA and FQGNSA. The CDR3 spans 17 residues. Losses at the gene ends were 1 base for V and 4 bases for J; bases not matched to a gene: 6. CDR3 nucleotide sequence: TGTGCCAGCAGCTTAGGGCGCGGGACTAGCGGATACAATGAGCAGTTCTTC. As protein: CASSLGRGTSGYNEQFF.

The V gene is TRBV7-9, the J gene TRBJ2-5; 8 nucleotides match TRBD1. V lost 5 bases to trimming and J lost 2 bases; unmatched junction nucleotides: 7. The germline V gene encodes CDR1 SEHNR and CDR2 FQNEAQ (reference sequence). The CDR3 is 15 residues long. CDR3 sequence (DNA): TGTGCCAGCAGCCCACCGCAGGGGGCTCAAGAGACCCAGTACTTC. The encoded protein is CASSPPQGAQETQYF.

The sample holds a few counts of this clonotype. As DNA, the CDR3 is TGTGCCAGCAGCACGCAGGGGACTGGGGCCAACGTCCTGACTTTC. Its protein is CASSTQGTGANVLTF. The chain couples TRBV4-2 to TRBJ2-6, with TRBD1 as a possible D gene (6 bases). CDR1 is LGHNA and CDR2 is YNFKEQ in the germline V gene. The CDR3 length is 15 residues. V lost 5 bases to trimming and J lost 2 bases, with 10 bases between them.

This chain joins TRBV18 and TRBJ2-6; tentatively, D is TRBD2 (6 bases). The V gene lost 6 bases and the J gene lost 2 bases, with 11 bases spanning the gap. From germline, CDR1 is KGHSH and CDR2 LQKENI. This CDR3 contains 15 residues. The DNA of the CDR3 is TGTGCCAGCTCCCGGGGGTCTACTGGGGCCAACGTCCTGACTTTC. Translated, it gives CASSRGSTGANVLTF.

This chain joins TRBV3-1 and TRBJ2-2, with TRBD2 matching 8 bases. CDR1 is LGHDT, CDR2 YNNKEL, per germline (reference sequence). CDR3 length: 17 amino acids. V lost 3 bases, J lost 0 bases, and 6 bases stayed unmatched. The CDR3 sequence is CASSHGGRLTNTGELFF. For the CDR3, the DNA is TGTGCCAGCAGCCATGGCGGGAGGCTAACGAACACCGGGGAGCTGTTTTTT.

The chain employs TRBV29-1 and TRBJ2-1; TRBD1 matches 9 bases. CDR1 and CDR2 from the germline V gene are SQVTM and ANQGSEA. With 4 bases clipped from V and 3 bases from J, the junction kept 7 bases outside the gene matches. CDR3 size: 15 residues. CDR3 coding DNA: TGCAGCGTTGGGGGGGACAGGGCCATCTACAATGAGCAGTTCTTC. Translating gives CSVGGDRAIYNEQFF.

Points on this clonotype: The junction and the germline gene differ at one end; a read error may be behind it. This chain connects TRBV28 to TRBJ2-7; a weak D match, TRBD1 (6 bases). CDR1 and CDR2 from the germline V gene are MDHEN and SYDVKM. CDR3 size: 15 residues. For the CDR3, the DNA is TGTGCCAGCAGCCAGACAGGTACCGTCTCCTCCGAGCAGTACTTC. Amino acid sequence: CASSQTGTVSSEQYF.

This clonotype was seen at least ten times. The V call is TRBV6-1, the J call TRBJ2-1; D is ambiguous. The CDR3 has 10 amino acids. V gave up 10 bases and J gave up 9 bases, with 10 bases separating them. In germline, CDR1 is MNHNS, CDR2 SASEGT. The DNA of the CDR3 is TGTGCCACCGACAACGGTGAGCAGTTCTTC. Residues: CATDNGEQFF.

Comment on this clonotype: This clone may be a read error of a much larger clone one base away. This chain connects TRBV28 to TRBJ2-1; 9 bases fit TRBD2. V gave up 5 bases and J gave up 7 bases; unmatched junction bases: 9. The germline gives CDR1 MDHEN, CDR2 SYDVKM. The CDR3 has 15 amino acids. CDR3 coding DNA: TGTGCCAGCAGTCTGGGACGAGCGGGAGGAAATGAGCAGTTCTTC. Translating it yields CASSLGRAGGNEQFF. Full variable domain (rest looked up from reference TRBV28 and TRBJ2-1): DVKVTQSSRYLVKRTGEKVFLECVQDMDHENMFWYRQDPGLGLRLIYFSYDVKMKEKGDIPEGYSVSREKKERFSLILESASTNQTSMYLCASSLGRAGGNEQFFGPGTRLTVL.

The chain is built from TRBV3-1 and TRBJ1-6, with a tentative D call TRBD1 (6 bases). This CDR3 is built from 14 residues. Trimming stripped 4 bases from V and 7 bases from J, with 11 bases between. Looked up from germline, CDR1 is LGHDT and CDR2 is YNNKEL (reference sequence). Written as DNA, the CDR3 is TGTGCCAGCAGCCTAAGGACAGCCAATTCACCCCTCCACTTT. Translating gives CASSLRTANSPLHF.